The sample holds a few counts of the clone carrying this TCR beta chain. TCR cDNA received a 3' ligated oligonucleotide that carried a UMI. This entry is derived from a study of naive and memory T cell subsets. J gave up 6 bases and V 5 bases, and 10 bases lay outside the gene matches. This CDR3 is built from 15 residues. Germline values: CDR1 KGHSH, CDR2 LQKENI. Amplification of ligated cDNA took four PCR rounds with SP2 and nested alpha and beta constant primers. In TCRdb, the 5' RACE reads were re-called with MiXCR into one record per CDR3 protein. Among some 60,000 distinct CDR3 sequences listed, more than 6% were seen once.

The clonotype originates from a female donor in good health. This rearrangement joins TRBV18 to TRBJ1-2; TRBD1 matches 9 bases. CDR3 loop: CASSTFRDRADGYTF. In DNA, the CDR3 is TGTGCCAGCTCAACGTTCCGGGACAGGGCGGATGGCTACACCTTC.